The entry below gives a single TCR beta chain sequence along with its context. Its antigen is still unknown. No much larger clonotype is one base removed from it; base qualities were not supplied. The sample comes from a study of cytomegalovirus exposure and HLA in healthy donors listed by TCRdb under 2017. For context, the study as a whole: An earlier analysis of several hundred of the donors reported 276 Gb of sequence data and around 100 million unique TCR beta sequences obtained from about 200 million T cells. Besides the first cohort of 500 to 700 subjects, a separate validation cohort made up of 120 or so different subjects was used. The number of typed donors differed by locus: roughly 620-630 for A, B, C, DRB1 and DQB1; 500 to 550 for DQA1; 606 for DPA1; and around 470 for DPB1. In a later genetic analysis, genome-wide SNP genotypes for about three fifths of the roughly 670 donors were used, and that subset was treated as a discovery cohort. The aim of the study was to test whether cataloging public T cell receptors could identify signatures of past pathogen exposure. A later analysis re-analyzed previously published TCR beta repertoires from 600 to 850 donors and added high-resolution HLA genotyping to study TCR occurrence patterns. Every discovery cohort repertoire had been produced on one sequencing platform. Alongside the repertoire data, information on donor age, sex, ethnicity and CMV serostatus was compiled. Of the 300 to 450 genotyped donors, 65% to 90% were placed in the genetic ancestry cluster associated with self-reported Caucasian donors. Because of strong linkage in the cohort, roughly 5 DR-DQ haplotypes were treated as single units for association and clustering. Using immunosequencing, the study profiled T cell repertoires from 666 subjects and related those repertoires to cytomegalovirus serostatus. Across roughly 420 genotyped donors of the cohort, an average of roughly 250,000 unique TCR beta nucleotide sequences per donor were sequenced, and 15% to 20% of those sequences were non-productive. An earlier analysis of approximately 640 of the donors applied high-throughput TCR beta sequencing to assess whether each TCR beta V gene segment acted as functional or pseudogenic. Approximately 310 gigabases of sequencing data and approximately 85 million unique TCR sequences were included in an early release covering about 700 HLA-typed donors. The study combined high-throughput TCR immunosequencing, statistical association of individual TCRs with disease status, and machine learning to predict cytomegalovirus infection status. The later analysis used no new phenotypic data to find candidate immune exposures, relying instead on TCR beta sequences and their occurrence across donors. Both class I and class II loci were covered by HLA typing, at four-digit resolution. Here is what the overall study found, with its caveats: Immune exposure information for the cohort was limited to CMV serostatus. Linkage disequilibrium might explain the correlated functional status among segregating V segments, but an unknown experimental factor could not be excluded. The classifier was reported to diagnose cytomegalovirus status with high specificity and sensitivity in both the original cohort and the validation cohort. Because HLA typing was unavailable for some donors at each locus, only the typed subset was used in association tests. A later analysis found that TCR association rates varied across HLA loci, with DRB1 alleles showing the most associated TCRs and HLA-C alleles the fewest. According to a later analysis, most CMV-associated TCR beta chains appeared to be HLA-restricted, and the HLA associations seemed to be driven largely by CMV exposure. Specific HLA alleles were associated with 15,000 to 20,000 TCR beta sequences at a false discovery rate of 0.05 in a later analysis. In the study, about 150 TCR beta chains were listed as associated with cytomegalovirus. Some IMGT-functional V segments, including TRBV6-2 and TRBV6-3, could not be distinguished by the 87-base-pair reads and were therefore excluded. The earlier analysis of 450 to 700 of the donors excluded seventeen rarely observed V segments, including chromosome 9 orphons, because counts were too low. According to the authors, the approach could potentially be generalized to other disease states and immunological phenotypes. When HLA alleles, especially DR and DQ, strongly co-occurred, attributing TCR associations to individual alleles was difficult. An association between a missense DCLRE1C variant and V-gene and J-gene trimming of TCR beta chains was found in a later genetic analysis and replicated in an independent cohort. An earlier analysis of approximately 500 of the donors showed that most TCR beta V segments appeared in productive rearrangements either about 90% or about 30% of the time, which broadly matched IMGT annotations. The presence/absence analyses assumed that sequencing depth was roughly uniform across donors, and that assumption may not be true. In this cohort, only TCR beta chains were sequenced, and detectable features were limited by the absence of alpha or paired-chain data. In a later genetic analysis, fewer N-insertions in productive TCRs were reported among donors in an Asian-associated ancestry cluster than the approximately 630-donor mean. A further reported finding was that TCR beta sequences accurately predicted the HLA-A and HLA-B alleles for most subjects in the first cohort. In a later analysis, several top co-occurrence clusters were reported to appear linked to parvovirus B19, influenza, CMV and Epstein-Barr virus. In vitro tests confirmed that a few of the cytomegalovirus-associated TCR beta chains recognize cytomegalovirus antigens. The sequencing pipeline was judged likely to have produced a cluster of highly shared sequence variants as a technical artifact. Across donors, most TCR sequences were observed very rarely, whereas some public TCRs were present in many individuals. A later analysis found that HLA-associated TCR beta chains were more clonally expanded and had lower generation probabilities than equally common non-associated chains.

In total, approximately 690 healthy bone marrow donors made up the cohort. All cohort members were sampled while nominally healthy, although unrecorded immune exposures were likely present. The donor was CMV seropositive and belonged to the group of around 300 seropositive cohort members. Every donor gave a peripheral blood sample, and the peripheral blood mononuclear cells from that sample were used for TCR beta sequencing. Genomic DNA was extracted from the blood cell samples with the Qiagen DNeasy Blood Extraction Kit. Counted from cysteine to phenylalanine, this CDR3 has 14 amino acids. Just the 42-base CDR3 DNA is kept, in frame starting at base 1. Sequences SGHDT (CDR1) and YYEEEE (CDR2) are obtained from the germline V gene. The V and J ends are trimmed by 4 bases and 4 bases, leaving 13 bases between them. The library was prepared using the immunoSEQ multiplex PCR assay. The multiplex PCR relied on a mix of 60 forward primers for TCR Vbeta segments and 13 reverse primers for TCR Jbeta segments. A multiplex PCR assay on genomic DNA amplified the CDR3 region of rearranged TCR beta genes. On the Illumina HiSeq System, the amplified TCR beta libraries were sequenced as 87-base-pair reads. On the authors' methods: Across the roughly 640 repertoires, a later analysis counted roughly 77 million unique TCR beta chains, roughly 11 million of which were shared by at least two donors. Raw reads were error-corrected and collapsed into unique sequences with a nearest-neighbor algorithm that merged closely related sequences to remove PCR and sequencing errors. To assign V, D and J gene segments, CDR3 sequences were aligned to IMGT reference sequences. For a sequence to be retained, a match of at least six nucleotides was required to both a V gene segment and a J gene segment. A rearrangement was called productive if the CDR3 had no stop codons and remained in frame with V and J, and every other rearrangement was called non-productive. Following IMGT convention, CDR3 was defined as the stretch from the second conserved V-encoded cysteine to the conserved J-encoded phenylalanine. In an earlier analysis of just under 600 of the donors, sequences lacking an unambiguous match to a single V gene segment were excluded. In an earlier analysis of several hundred of the donors, a V segment was called functional when productive rearrangements were above 56.7%, and segregating when the standard deviation between donors exceeded 5%. A statistical classification framework was developed to diagnose cytomegalovirus status using the catalog of TCR beta chain sequences. A later analysis assigned V and J genes by comparing TCR nucleotide sequences with IMGT/GENE-DB human TR gene sequences. Using the TCRdist pipeline, a later analysis assigned CDR3 sequences along with most-parsimonious VDJ recombination scenarios. In a later analysis, every TCR beta chain was defined by the combination of its CDR3 amino acid sequence and its V-gene family, and reads without a unique V-gene family were dropped. As a way to deal with suspected cross-contamination and a sequencing artifact, a later analysis dropped 592 nucleotide sequences that were highly shared and had low generation probability. For each public chain, a later analysis derived a clonal expansion index from normalized ranks of inferred template counts within each repertoire. Generation probabilities in a later analysis came from a VDJ recombination model fitted to out-of-frame rearrangements, and those results were checked against IGoR. In a later analysis, TCR-TCR, TCR-HLA and TCR-CMV co-occurrence was scored with hypergeometric tests, and a repertoire-size bias correction was applied to TCR pairs. To estimate false discovery rates, a later analysis permuted the HLA or CMV assignments 20 times. A later analysis grouped co-occurring TCRs with DBSCAN, adding TCRdist sequence similarity when clustering within HLA-allele-positive subsets. Repertoires with fewer than 30,000 or more than 120,000 public chains, plus five repertoires with anomalous nucleotide sharing, were excluded from co-occurrence clustering. Held by TCRdb, this immuneACCESS table contains in-frame sequences only and omits some clones. Under half of the omission traces to an unresolved V gene where checked; the cause of the rest is unknown. The V and J calls and clone size are taken from that table; D and trimming were inferred from the DNA. A total of 70,000 to 100,000 clones appear in this sample, 67% of them only once. The top ten constitute approximately 7% of the sample.

The source of this sequence is a woman between 45 and 65 years old in good health and CMV-seropositive. The source material was PBMCs. The sequence joins TRBV5-6 to TRBJ2-3; matching of 6 bases hints at TRBD2 as the D gene. The DNA sequence is as follows: TGTGCCAGCAGCCTTGGGACTGCGGCAGATACGCAGTATTTT. It translates to CASSLGTAADTQYF.